This is a list of T cell receptor beta chains from one sample in a study of shared clonotypes between healthy human individuals. Sequencing used immunoSEQ multiplex PCR; TCRdb keeps in-frame clones, though not all of them. This sample yields more than 2,000,000 clones, of which about 92% are seen a single time; roughly 0.14% belongs to the top ten. Sequenced input: naive CD4+ T cells sorted from blood. All receptors derive from a man younger than 35 in good health. CDR3s include the opening cysteine and the closing phenylalanine or tryptophan. D genes are given only for firm matches. The listing skips clone size in some rows; elsewhere it reads once, few, many or a size class.

TRBJ1-2,TRBV6-6,-,14,-,TGTGCCAGCAGTCCCGCCGGGGCAGACTATGGCTACACCTTC,CASSPAGADYGYTF
TRBJ1-6,TRBV10-3,-,14,-,TGTGCCATCCGGGCGGACAGATCGAATTCACCCCTCCACTTT,CAIRADRSNSPLHF
TRBJ1-4,TRBV27,-,14,-,TGTGCCAGCAGATCCTCGGGTGGGGCCTGGGAACTGTTTTTT,CASRSSGGAWELFF
TRBJ1-4,TRBV28,-,16,TRBD1,TGTGCCAGCAGTAGCAGGGGGGGGCCCCCGAATGAAAAACTGTTTTTT,CASSSRGGPPNEKLFF
TRBJ2-1,TRBV27,-,11,-,TGTGCCAGCAGTTTTAGAAATGAGCAGTTCTTC,CASSFRNEQFF
TRBJ1-5,TRBV2,-,12,-,TGTGCCAGCAGTGGGTACAATCAGCCCCAGCATTTT,CASSGYNQPQHF
TRBJ2-2,TRBV25-1,-,15,-,TGTGCCAGCAGTGAATCAAGACCCAGCATCGGGGAGCTGTTTTTT,CASSESRPSIGELFF
TRBJ2-7,TRBV6-5,-,13,TRBD1,TGTGCCAGCAGCCGAGGACAGGGTTACGAGCAGTACTTC,CASSRGQGYEQYF
TRBJ2-2,TRBV7-2,-,16,-,TGTGCCAGCAGCTTAGATGGCCAGTTGAACACCGGGGAGCTGTTTTTT,CASSLDGQLNTGELFF
TRBJ2-7,TRBV5-1,-,15,TRBD2,TGCGCCAGCAGCTTGGGGACTAGCGGGGCCTACGAGCAGTACTTC,CASSLGTSGAYEQYF
TRBJ2-3,TRBV2,-,14,TRBD2,TGTGCCAGCAGTCCGGGACTAGCATTTGATACGCAGTATTTT,CASSPGLAFDTQYF
TRBJ2-5,TRBV6-5,-,14,-,TGTGCCAGCAGGTCAAATGCGGTTGACGAGACCCAGTACTTC,CASRSNAVDETQYF
TRBJ1-5,TRBV7-9,-,15,-,TGTGCCAGCAGCGGGGCTTCCAATAGCAATCAGCCCCAGCATTTT,CASSGASNSNQPQHF
TRBJ2-2,TRBV5-1,-,18,TRBD2,TGCGCCAGCAGCTCCCCAGCTAGCGGGGGGGCCGGGACCGGGGAGCTGTTTTTT,CASSSPASGGAGTGELFF
TRBJ2-1,TRBV7-2,-,13,-,TGTGCCAGCAGCTCCCGGGCCAGGGATGAGCAGTTCTTC,CASSSRARDEQFF
TRBJ2-7,TRBV6-1,-,14,TRBD2,TGTGCCAGCAGGGTAGCGGGACGGGGCGACGAGCAGTACTTC,CASRVAGRGDEQYF
TRBJ1-1,TRBV9,once,15,TRBD1,TGTGCCAGCAGCGTAGCTACGGGACAGACGACTGAAGCTTTCTTT,CASSVATGQTTEAFF
TRBJ1-2,TRBV4-3,-,15,-,TGCGCCAGCAGCCAAGATCGGGCAGTCCCCGGTGGCTACACCTTC,CASSQDRAVPGGYTF
TRBJ1-5,TRBV2,few,13,-,TGTGCCAGCAGTCAGGACAATCGCCAGCCCCAGCATTTT,CASSQDNRQPQHF
TRBJ2-7,TRBV7-2,-,14,-,TGTGCCAGCAGCTTAGATGCAGGGAGGCGCGAGCAGTACTTC,CASSLDAGRREQYF
TRBJ1-2,TRBV6-5,-,12,-,TGTGCCAGCAGTAGAAGTTCCTATGGCTACACCTTC,CASSRSSYGYTF
TRBJ2-5,TRBV28,-,14,TRBD1,TGTGCCATCACGACAGGGGGCGTCGGACAGACCCAGTACTTC,CAITTGGVGQTQYF
TRBJ2-3,TRBV7-2,-,12,-,TGTGCCAGCAGCTTCGATGGGGGTACGCAGTATTTT,CASSFDGGTQYF
TRBJ1-1,TRBV5-4,-,16,-,TGTGCCAGCAGCTTGGGTGCGGGCCTGGGGAACACTGAAGCTTTCTTT,CASSLGAGLGNTEAFF
TRBJ2-2,TRBV5-1,-,14,-,TGCGCCAGCAGCTTGGGGGAGTACACCGGGGAGCTGTTTTTT,CASSLGEYTGELFF
TRBJ2-1,TRBV10-2,-,15,TRBD1,TGCGCCAGCAGTTGGGACAGGGTAACCTACAATGAGCAGTTCTTC,CASSWDRVTYNEQFF
TRBJ1-1,TRBV28,-,15,-,TGTGCCAGCAGTTCTGGCGGCGGGAGGTACACTGAAGCTTTCTTT,CASSSGGGRYTEAFF
TRBJ2-1,TRBV29-1,-,13,-,TGCAGCGTGTTCTCGGGATCCTACAATGAGCAGTTCTTC,CSVFSGSYNEQFF
TRBJ1-2,TRBV10-2,-,11,-,TGCGCCAGCAGTGAACGTGGGGGCTACACCTTC,CASSERGGYTF
TRBJ1-1,TRBV7-8,-,14,-,TGTGCCAGCAGCTTTGGGGGCCGGGGCACTGAAGCTTTCTTT,CASSFGGRGTEAFF
TRBJ2-5,TRBV5-1,-,14,TRBD1,TGCGCCAGCAGCTTGGAAGGGGGCGGGGAGACCCAGTACTTC,CASSLEGGGETQYF
TRBJ2-7,TRBV7-9,-,14,-,TGTGCCAGCAGCTTAGTAAAGCCGCCCTACGAGCAGTACTTC,CASSLVKPPYEQYF
TRBJ2-1,TRBV7-9,-,17,TRBD2,TGTGCCAGCAGCGAGGGACTAGCGGGAGACTCCTACAATGAGCAGTTCTTC,CASSEGLAGDSYNEQFF
TRBJ2-7,TRBV4-1,-,17,-,TGCGCCAGCAGCGAAGATCCCCGGGGGACTGACACTGCGAAGCAGTACTTC,CASSEDPRGTDTAKQYF
TRBJ2-1,TRBV25-1,-,14,-,TGTGCCAGCAGTGAATCCGTGGTTGCGAATGAGCAGTTCTTC,CASSESVVANEQFF
TRBJ1-2,TRBV7-9,-,14,-,TGTGCCAGCAGCTTAGCAGGGCCCAACTATGGCTACACCTTC,CASSLAGPNYGYTF
TRBJ2-3,TRBV12-5,-,18,-,TGTGCTAGTGGTTTGGTAGAAAAAACTAGTCGGCCAACAGATACGCAGTATTTT,CASGLVEKTSRPTDTQYF
TRBJ2-7,TRBV28,once,13,-,TGTGCCAGCAGTTTATCGCGGGGCGGGAAGCAGTACTTC,CASSLSRGGKQYF
TRBJ2-2,TRBV5-1,-,15,-,TGCGCCAGCAGCTTGGGAGGATGGAGCACCGGGGAGCTGTTTTTT,CASSLGGWSTGELFF
TRBJ1-2,TRBV7-2,-,13,-,TGTGCCAGCAGCGCCGATCAGATTGGTGGCTACACCTTC,CASSADQIGGYTF
TRBJ1-1,TRBV11-2,-,12,-,TGTGCCAGCAGCTTTGGTAACACTGAAGCTTTCTTT,CASSFGNTEAFF
TRBJ1-2,TRBV30,-,13,TRBD1,TGTGCCTGGAGTGTTACAGGGGGAACTGGCTACACCTTC,CAWSVTGGTGYTF
TRBJ2-3,TRBV7-9,-,16,TRBD2,TGTGCCAGCAGCAACCCCTGGGCGGGGGGCACAGATACGCAGTATTTT,CASSNPWAGGTDTQYF
TRBJ2-7,TRBV19,-,14,-,TGTGCCAGTAGTTCACAGGAGGGGGAATACGAGCAGTACTTC,CASSSQEGEYEQYF
TRBJ2-5,TRBV5-4,-,13,-,TGTGCCAGCAGCTTACCGCTACAAGAGACCCAGTACTTC,CASSLPLQETQYF
TRBJ2-7,TRBV25-1,once,15,TRBD2,TGTGCCAGCAGTGAATCACAAGCGGGGTCCTACGAGCAGTACTTC,CASSESQAGSYEQYF
TRBJ2-3,TRBV2,-,17,TRBD2,TGTGCCAGCACGACTAGCAGGTATCTGACTAGCACAGATACGCAGTATTTT,CASTTSRYLTSTDTQYF
TRBJ1-5,TRBV6-1,-,15,-,TGTGCCAGCAGTGAAGCGGGGTGGGGCAATCAGCCCCAGCATTTT,CASSEAGWGNQPQHF
TRBJ1-1,TRBV7-2,few,14,TRBD1,TGTGCCAGCAGCATATACGGGACAGGGCCTGAAGCTTTCTTT,CASSIYGTGPEAFF
TRBJ2-2,TRBV7-9,-,16,-,TGTGCCAGCAGCTTAGATCCGGGCACGAACACCGGGGAGCTGTTTTTT,CASSLDPGTNTGELFF